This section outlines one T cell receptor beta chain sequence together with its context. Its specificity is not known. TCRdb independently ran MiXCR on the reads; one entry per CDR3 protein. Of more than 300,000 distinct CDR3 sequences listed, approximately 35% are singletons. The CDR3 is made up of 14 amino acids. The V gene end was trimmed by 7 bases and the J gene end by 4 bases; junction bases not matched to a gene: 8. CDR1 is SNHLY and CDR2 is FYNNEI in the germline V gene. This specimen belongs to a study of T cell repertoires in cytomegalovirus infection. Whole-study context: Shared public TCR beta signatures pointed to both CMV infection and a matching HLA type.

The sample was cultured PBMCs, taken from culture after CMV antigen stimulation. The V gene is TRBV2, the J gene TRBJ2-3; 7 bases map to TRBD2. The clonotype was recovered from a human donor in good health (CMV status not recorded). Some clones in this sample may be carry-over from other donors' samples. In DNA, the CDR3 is TGTGCCAGCAAGGGCGGGAGCCCATCAGATACGCAGTATTTT. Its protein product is CASKGGSPSDTQYF.